Listed here are 22 T cell receptor beta chains from one sample, sequenced in a study of blood T cell repertoires in COVID-19. The protocol was immunoSEQ multiplex PCR, while the TCRdb copy is restricted to in-frame clones and leaves out a portion. The table records just over 95,000 clones, about nine tenths of them present only once. Material for sequencing was peripheral blood. The source of these receptors is a man between 45 and 60 years old with acute or convalescent COVID-19.

In nucleotides, the CDR3 is TGTGCCACCAGCTTACCCGGACAGGAAGATACGCAGTATTTT. Protein sequence: CATSLPGQEDTQYF. The V call is TRBV15, the J call TRBJ2-3, with 7 bases identical to TRBD1. Germline-derived CDR1 and CDR2 are LNHNV and YYDKDF (reference sequence). The J segment lost 5 bases and the V segment lost 5 bases, leaving 7 bases of the junction unmatched. This CDR3 is built from 14 residues.

The CDR3, as DNA: TGTGCCAGCAGCTTCGCGGTTAGGTGGTACGAGCAGTACTTC. It encodes CASSFAVRWYEQYF. V is TRBV6-5 and J is TRBJ2-7; unclear D gene. V lost 6 bases and J 4 bases, leaving 16 bases between the germline ends. This CDR3 spans 14 amino acids. The germline gives CDR1 MNHEY, CDR2 SVGAGI.

The V gene is TRBV24-1, the J gene TRBJ1-5; no definite D call. The CDR3 length is 12 residues. The germline CDR1 and CDR2 sequences are KGHDR and SFDVKD. V gave up 9 bases and J gave up 6 bases, with 11 bases separating them. The DNA for the CDR3 is TGTGCCACCTCCTCAGGTCCTCAGCCCCAGCATTTT. Its translation: CATSSGPQPQHF.

The chain is built from TRBV9 and TRBJ2-5; 7 bases are a match to TRBD2. The CDR3 is 14 amino acids. Germline CDR1 is SGDLS and CDR2 is YYNGEE. Trimming removed 4 bases from V and 7 bases from J; junction bases left unmatched: 10. CDR3: CASSPRLAGGTQYF. The CDR3 coding sequence is TGTGCCAGCAGCCCCCGACTAGCTGGTGGGACCCAGTACTTC.

CDR3 sequence: CASSEDELAGDTGELFF. The CDR3 region has the DNA TGTGCCAGCAGTGAAGACGAACTAGCGGGAGACACCGGGGAGCTGTTTTTT. The chain links TRBV2 to TRBJ2-2; 11 nucleotides align to TRBD2. The germline gives CDR1 SNHLY, CDR2 FYNNEI. The V gene end was trimmed by 1 base and the J gene end by 3 bases; junction bases not matched to a gene: 4. The length of the CDR3 is 17 residues.

This clone appeared a single time. The rearrangement joins TRBV2 to TRBJ2-2; D call uncertain. V dropped 2 bases and J dropped 6 bases, with 13 bases sitting between them. The CDR3 is made up of 15 amino acids. CDR1 SNHLY and CDR2 FYNNEI come from the germline V gene. The CDR3 DNA follows: TGTGCCAGCAGTGAAAACCCGGTTTGGTCCGGGGAGCTGTTTTTT. It encodes CASSENPVWSGELFF. The full variable domain, with the rest looked up from reference TRBV2 and TRBJ2-2, is EPEVTQTPSHQVTQMGQEVILRCVPISNHLYFYWYRQILGQKVEFLVSFYNNEISEKSEIFDDQFSVERPDGSNFTLKIRSTKLEDSAMYFCASSENPVWSGELFFGEGSRLTVL.

V gene TRBV2 combines with J gene TRBJ1-1, with no clear D. Germline V CDR1 and CDR2: SNHLY, FYNNEI. Trimming removed 7 bases from V and 1 base from J, with 10 bases in between. The length of the CDR3 is 13 residues. CDR3 nucleotide sequence: TGTGCCAGCAACAGCAGGCAGAACACTGAAGCTTTCTTT. Protein: CASNSRQNTEAFF.

The V gene is TRBV19, the J gene TRBJ2-5; 11 nucleotides match TRBD2. V lost 6 bases and J lost 2; bases outside the gene matches: 5. CDR1 is LNHDA, CDR2 SQIVND, per germline (reference sequence). The CDR3 length is 15 residues. The CDR3 here is CASSETSGTQETQYF. CDR3 DNA sequence: TGTGCCAGTAGCGAGACTAGCGGGACGCAAGAGACCCAGTACTTC.

V is TRBV7-6 and J is TRBJ1-3; 7 bases map to TRBD1. With 6 bases clipped from V and 4 bases from J, the junction kept 6 bases outside the gene matches. From germline, CDR1 is SGHVS and CDR2 FNYEAQ. CDR3 length equals 14 residues. Here the CDR3 reads CASRPTGRGNTIYF. The CDR3 nucleotides read TGTGCCAGCAGACCGACAGGGAGAGGAAACACCATATATTTT.

The rearrangement links TRBV24-1 to TRBJ2-5; 8 positions match TRBD1. Germline values: CDR1 KGHDR, CDR2 SFDVKD. Trimming cost V 4 bases and J 5 bases; bases outside gene matches: 11. The CDR3 sequence is 16 residues long. Here the CDR3 reads CATSDSRTGWGETQYF. The CDR3 DNA sequence: TGTGCCACCAGTGACTCTAGGACAGGGTGGGGGGAGACCCAGTACTTC.

This chain links TRBV19 with TRBJ1-2, with TRBD1 matching over 9 bases. CDR3 length: 14 amino acids. J was trimmed by 11 bases and V by 5 bases; bases with no gene match: 12. CDR1 is LNHDA, CDR2 SQIVND, per germline (reference sequence). CDR3 sequence reads: CASSPGTGFFGYTF. In DNA, the CDR3 is TGTGCCAGTAGTCCCGGGACAGGGTTTTTTGGATACACCTTC.

In this sample, this clone turned up once. V usage is TRBV30 and J usage is TRBJ2-5; 12 nucleotides align to TRBD2. CDR1 and CDR2 from the germline V gene are GTSNPN and SVGIG (reference sequence). This CDR3 has 19 amino acids. After removal of 2 bases from V and 5 bases from J, the junction contained 18 bases not matched to a gene. The DNA for the CDR3 is TGTGCCTGGAGTCCATTCCTAGCGGGAGGGCCGAAAAATTGGGAGACCCAGTACTTC. It codes for CAWSPFLAGGPKNWETQYF.

The chain combines TRBV18 with TRBJ1-1, with a weak D call TRBD1 (5 bases). Trimming took off 4 bases at V and 3 bases at J, with 9 bases between the two ends. Germline CDR1 and CDR2: KGHSH and LQKENI. The CDR3 is 13 amino acids. In DNA form, the CDR3 reads TGTGCCAGCTCACAGGGGAAGGACACTGAAGCTTTCTTT. Amino acid sequence: CASSQGKDTEAFF. The variable domain in full, completed from reference TRBV18 and TRBJ1-1, reads NAGVMQNPRHLVRRRGQEARLRCSPMKGHSHVYWYRQLPEEGLKFMVYLQKENIIDESGMPKERFSAEFPKEGPSILRIQQVVRGDSAAYFCASSQGKDTEAFFGQGTRLTVV.

The J gene is TRBJ1-1, the V gene TRBV18; D not certain. The CDR3 consists of 13 residues. Germline-derived CDR1 and CDR2 are KGHSH and LQKENI. Trimming took off 5 bases at V and 1 base at J, with 8 bases between the two ends. The CDR3 sequence: CASSDGENTEAFF. The CDR3 DNA reads TGTGCCAGCTCAGACGGAGAGAACACTGAAGCTTTCTTT.

V and J are TRBV5-1 and TRBJ2-7, with D unclear. In germline, CDR1 is SGHRS, CDR2 YFSETQ. V was pared by 4 bases and J by 5 bases, with 10 bases between. The CDR3 covers 12 residues. The CDR3 region has the DNA TGCGCCAGCAGCATACCAACAAACGAGCAGTACTTC. This translates into CASSIPTNEQYF.

The chain has TRBV11-3 and TRBJ1-2; 8 positions agree with TRBD1. The CDR3 has 14 residues. The V segment lost 5 bases and the J segment 6 bases; nucleotides outside the gene matches: 8. Per germline, CDR1 SGHNT and CDR2 YENEEA. The CDR3: CASSKRGQGDGYTF. The CDR3 coding sequence is TGTGCCAGCAGCAAAAGAGGACAGGGTGATGGCTACACCTTC.

This rearrangement joins TRBV2 to TRBJ1-1, with a weak D call TRBD1 (5 bases). Trimming removed 8 bases from V and 2 bases from J, with 9 bases in between. The CDR3 is made up of 12 amino acids. Germline V gives CDR1 SNHLY, CDR2 FYNNEI. In DNA, the CDR3 is TGTGCCAGCGGGGCGCCCAACACTGAAGCTTTCTTT. This gives the protein CASGAPNTEAFF. The full variable domain, rest sourced from reference TRBV2 and TRBJ1-1, is EPEVTQTPSHQVTQMGQEVILRCVPISNHLYFYWYRQILGQKVEFLVSFYNNEISEKSEIFDDQFSVERPDGSNFTLKIRSTKLEDSAMYFCASGAPNTEAFFGQGTRLTVV.

The chain couples TRBV29-1 to TRBJ2-7; 10 nucleotides match TRBD2. The length of the CDR3 is 16 residues. Germline V lookup: CDR1 SQVTM, CDR2 ANQGSEA. V was pared by 4 bases and J by 7 bases, with 16 bases of the junction left unmatched. The CDR3 spells CSVASVQAGGLKEQYF. The CDR3 bases are TGCAGCGTTGCTTCCGTTCAAGCGGGAGGGCTTAAAGAGCAGTACTTC.

This chain connects TRBV3-1 (or the pseudogene TRBV3-2) to TRBJ1-1; TRBD1 is a possible D gene (6 bases). V gave up 5 bases and J gave up 4 bases, with 11 bases separating them. CDR1 and CDR2 from the germline V gene are LGHDT and YNNKEL (reference sequence). The CDR3 covers 13 residues. The CDR3 region has the DNA TGTGCCAGCAGCTTCACAGGGCGCACTGAAGCTTTCTTT. Protein sequence: CASSFTGRTEAFF.

The chain recombines TRBV3-1 (or the pseudogene TRBV3-2) with TRBJ2-7; D is uncertain. This CDR3 has 13 residues. The ends were cut back, 3 bases at V and 6 bases at J, with 12 bases in the middle. The V gene's germline CDR1 is LGHDT and CDR2 YNNKEL (reference sequence). In DNA form, the CDR3 reads TGTGCCAGCAGCCAGGGCAATGCAATCGAGCAGTACTTC. It translates to CASSQGNAIEQYF.

The V gene is TRBV14, the J gene TRBJ2-2; 11 bases are shared with TRBD2. The germline V gene encodes CDR1 SGHDN and CDR2 FVKESK. V shed 6 bases, J shed 3 bases, and the junction held 6 bases outside the gene matches. The CDR3 is made up of 16 amino acids. CDR3 coding DNA: TGTGCCAGCAGAAGCACTAGCGGGGGATACACCGGGGAGCTGTTTTTT. Protein sequence: CASRSTSGGYTGELFF. The full variable domain, its missing parts supplied by reference TRBV14 and TRBJ2-2, is EAGVTQFPSHSVIEKGQTVTLRCDPISGHDNLYWYRRVMGKEIKFLLHFVKESKQDESGMPNNRFLAERTGGTYSTLKVQPAELEDSGVYFCASRSTSGGYTGELFFGEGSRLTVL.

J is TRBJ2-7 and V is TRBV27, with 9 nucleotides matching TRBD2. This CDR3 comprises 15 residues. Germline V gene data show CDR1 as MNHEY and CDR2 as SMNVEV (reference sequence). V shed 8 bases, J shed 0 bases, and the junction held 8 bases outside the gene matches. Here the CDR3 DNA reads TGTGCCAGCGGGGCGAGGACTAGCGCCTCCTACGAGCAGTACTTC. Translation gives CASGARTSASYEQYF.